This T cell receptor beta chain was sequenced during a study of CD8 T cells in Susac syndrome. Germline V gene data show CDR1 as SGHDT and CDR2 as YYEEEE. Trimming pared 1 base from V and 1 base from J, leaving 11 bases between. This CDR3 spans 15 amino acids. The authors sequenced TCR beta from blood CD8+ and CD4+ T cells. After extraction with the RNeasy kit, 0.5 to 1 ug of the RNA was reverse transcribed using random hexamers. With immunoSEQ multiplex PCR, TCR beta CDR3 was amplified across 54 Vbeta and 13 Jbeta. TCRdb recomputed calls from the immunoSEQ multiplex PCR reads with MiXCR, one row per CDR3 protein. The top ten clones hold around 0.32% of a sample with 85,000 to 90,000 distinct CDR3 sequences, 85% to 95% of them seen once.

What was sequenced was CD8+ T cells from PBMCs. The receptor was derived from a human donor in good health. The J gene is TRBJ2-5, the V gene TRBV5-6; TRBD2 is a possible D gene (5 bases). The CDR3 region has the DNA TGTGCCAGCAGCTTGACGGAGGCAAGCCAAGAGACCCAGTACTTC. This codes for CASSLTEASQETQYF.